These T cell receptor beta chains were read from a single sample in a study of T cells in Graves' hyperthyroidism and ophthalmopathy. One entry per CDR3 protein, called by TCRdb with MiXCR from the multiplex PCR reads. The sample contains about 590,000 distinct CDR3 sequences, approximately 15% of which appear only once. Sequencing was carried out using blood. The source is a woman aged 18-29 years with Graves' ophthalmopathy. Both conserved end residues are part of each CDR3. The order of the fields is V gene, J gene, clone size, D gene, CDR3 DNA, CDR3 protein. D genes are given only for firm matches. Clone size is stated in some rows and not others, as once, few, many or a class when expanded.

TRBV18,TRBJ1-4,.,.,TGTGCCAGCTCACCCCCCGGACCGAATGAAAAACTGTTTTTT,CASSPPGPNEKLFF
TRBV29-1,TRBJ2-1,many,TRBD2,TGCAGCGTTGGACTAGCGGATTACAATGAGCAGTTCTTC,CSVGLADYNEQFF
TRBV5-5,TRBJ1-2,many,.,TGTGCCAGCAGCAGTAGAGCCGGCTATGGCTACACCTTC,CASSSRAGYGYTF
TRBV28,TRBJ2-2,few,.,TGTGCCAGCAGTTTACGTCCCTCCGGGGAGCTGTTTTTT,CASSLRPSGELFF
TRBV9,TRBJ2-1,.,.,TGTGCCACCGGTCGGGCCCCAACACGGGACAATGAGCAGTTCTTC,CATGRAPTRDNEQFF
TRBV12-3/TRBV12-4,TRBJ1-2,many,.,TGTGCCATACTGACAGTGAACTATGGCTACACCTTC,CAILTVNYGYTF
TRBV9,TRBJ1-3,.,TRBD1,TGTGCCAGCAGCGGACAGCCATGGAACAGGGGAGTTCTAGGCTCTGGAAACACCATATATTTT,CASSGQPWNRGVLGSGNTIYF
TRBV30,TRBJ1-1,many,.,TGTGCCTGGAGCCACTTTGCCAATCGGAACACTGAAGCTTTCTTT,CAWSHFANRNTEAFF
TRBV14,TRBJ1-1,.,.,TGTGCCAGCAGCCGAGGAGGGGCGTTGAACACTGAAGCTTTCTTT,CASSRGGALNTEAFF
TRBV7-3,TRBJ2-7,few,.,TGTGCCAGCAGCCCCGGGACCGGTGCCGGCGAGCAGTACTTC,CASSPGTGAGEQYF
TRBV28,TRBJ1-2,.,TRBD1,TGTGCCAGCAGTTCCTTAGCGACAGGGTACTATGGCTACACCTTC,CASSSLATGYYGYTF
TRBV11-2,TRBJ1-2,many,TRBD1,TGTGCCAGCACCCCCAGGACAGGGCCGCTAGGATATGGCTACACCTTC,CASTPRTGPLGYGYTF
TRBV2,TRBJ1-2,many,.,TGTGCCAGCAGCCTATTCGGAGGGGACTATGGCTACACCTTC,CASSLFGGDYGYTF
TRBV24-1,TRBJ2-2,few,TRBD2,TGTGCCACCAGTGATTATGGGACTAGCGGGAGGGCCCTCACCGGGGAGCTGTTTTTT,CATSDYGTSGRALTGELFF
TRBV28,TRBJ1-2,many,.,TGTGCCAGCAGTTTATTGGGTGGCTACACCTTC,CASSLLGGYTF
TRBV19,TRBJ2-2,many,.,TGTGCCAGTTCCAGGGGGGGTGGTTTTGGTGTCGGGGAGCTGTTTTTT,CASSRGGGFGVGELFF
TRBV19,TRBJ1-5,many,TRBD1,TGTGCCAGCTCACTAACAGGGGGTGGCAATCAGCCCCAGCATTTT,CASSLTGGGNQPQHF
TRBV3-1,TRBJ2-7,many,TRBD2,TGTGCCAGCAGCCGGGGACTAGCGGGATTGCAGTACTTC,CASSRGLAGLQYF
TRBV7-9,TRBJ1-1,many,.,TGTGCCAGCAGCTTAGGGGCTGTGAACACTGAAGCTTTCTTT,CASSLGAVNTEAFF
TRBV28,TRBJ1-2,many,.,TGTGCCAGCAGTTTAATTAAGGGAATCTCTAACTATGGCTACACCTTC,CASSLIKGISNYGYTF
TRBV5-5,TRBJ2-5,.,TRBD1,TGTGCCAGCAGCTTGAGGGACAGGGGAAAGACCCAGTACTTC,CASSLRDRGKTQYF
TRBV30,TRBJ1-1,.,.,TGTGCCTGGAGTGTACGAGGGAGGGGCACTGAAGCTTTCTTT,CAWSVRGRGTEAFF
TRBV11-2,TRBJ2-1,many,.,TGTGCCAGCAGCTTGGGAGAAGGCTCCTACAATGAGCAGTTCTTC,CASSLGEGSYNEQFF
TRBV6-1,TRBJ2-1,many,.,TGTGCCAGCAGTGAAGGTGGTAGGAGCCATGAGCAGTTCTTC,CASSEGGRSHEQFF
TRBV19,TRBJ1-4,.,TRBD1,TGTGCCAGTAGTATCGGGACAGGGGGAGGAAAACTGTTTTTT,CASSIGTGGGKLFF
TRBV20-1,TRBJ2-4,few,TRBD2,TGCAGTGCTAGAGCCCCAGCGGGAGGGCCAACCAAAAACATTCAGTACTTC,CSARAPAGGPTKNIQYF
TRBV5-5,TRBJ1-5,.,.,TGTGCCAGCAGCCGTAGACAGTCCGGCAATCAGCCCCAGCATTTT,CASSRRQSGNQPQHF
TRBV28,TRBJ2-3,many,TRBD2,TGTGCCAGCAGTCTTAGCGGGGGCGGCACAGATACGCAGTATTTT,CASSLSGGGTDTQYF
TRBV7-9,TRBJ2-3,many,.,TGTGCCAGCAGCTTTTCCTACCTTAGCACAGATACGCAGTATTTT,CASSFSYLSTDTQYF
TRBV7-2,TRBJ2-3,many,.,TGTGCCAGCAGCTACTCCCGGGGCGCAGATACGCAGTATTTT,CASSYSRGADTQYF
TRBV20-1,TRBJ1-2,many,TRBD1,TGCAGTGCCCCGGGACAGGGTACAAACTATGGCTACACCTTC,CSAPGQGTNYGYTF
TRBV27,TRBJ1-3,many,.,TGTGCCAGTACTACGCTCCGCTCTGGAAACACCATATATTTT,CASTTLRSGNTIYF
TRBV12-3/TRBV12-4,TRBJ1-3,few,TRBD1,TGTGCCAGCAGTGGACAGGGCTCTGGAAACACCATATATTTT,CASSGQGSGNTIYF
TRBV12-3/TRBV12-4,TRBJ2-7,many,.,TGTGCCAGCAGGTCAGGCGTGGGGACTAGGGGGCTCGAGCAGTACTTC,CASRSGVGTRGLEQYF
TRBV19,TRBJ2-1,few,TRBD2,TGTGCCAGTAGATCCCCTTTGACCGAGAGAGCGGGGAGCTGCAATGAGCAGTTCTTC,CASRSPLTERAGSCNEQFF
TRBV6-2/TRBV6-3,TRBJ2-7,.,.,TGTGCCAGCAGACCGGGGGCGATCTTCAAGCGGTACTTC,CASRPGAIFKRYF
TRBV5-1,TRBJ2-1,.,TRBD1,TGCGCCAGCAGGACAGGGGAATCAAATGAGCAGTTCTTC,CASRTGESNEQFF
TRBV3-1,TRBJ1-2,many,.,TGTGCCAGCAGCGAGGGCCGACTTGGCTACACCTTC,CASSEGRLGYTF
TRBV12-3/TRBV12-4,TRBJ1-4,.,.,TGTGCCGTTGGCGGGGCTGAAAAACTGTTTTTT,CAVGGAEKLFF
TRBV7-3,TRBJ2-1,.,TRBD2,TGTGCCAGCAGTCTTCTAGCGGGAGGGCCCCCCTACAATGAGCAGTTCTTC,CASSLLAGGPPYNEQFF
TRBV4-3,TRBJ2-1,few,.,TGCGCCAGCAGCGGGGACTTGGGCTCCGGCTACAATGAGCAGTTCTTC,CASSGDLGSGYNEQFF
TRBV4-2,TRBJ2-2,.,.,TGTGCCAGCAGCCAAGGGTGGGACGCCGCCGGGGAGCTGTTTTTT,CASSQGWDAAGELFF
TRBV5-6,TRBJ2-1,.,TRBD2,TGTGCCAGCAGCTTGGGGACTAGCAGCTCCTACAATGAGCAGTTCTTC,CASSLGTSSSYNEQFF
TRBV3-1,TRBJ2-6,few,TRBD1,TGTGCCAGCAGCCAAGGACGCGGGACAGGGGCTTTC,CASSQGRGTGAF
TRBV28,TRBJ2-7,many,TRBD1,TGTGCCAGCAGTCCTTCTGATACCTTCGGACAGGCATGGGGTTCCTACGAGCAGTACTTC,CASSPSDTFGQAWGSYEQYF
TRBV3-1,TRBJ2-5,many,.,TGTGCCAGCAGCCAAGATACCAGGACAGAAGAGACCCAGTACTTC,CASSQDTRTEETQYF
TRBV5-6,TRBJ2-2,few,.,TGTGCCAGCAGCTTTACATCCACCGGGGAGCTGTTTTTT,CASSFTSTGELFF
TRBV6-1,TRBJ1-5,.,.,TGTGCCAGCGGCGAGGTCGGGTGGGGTCAGCCCCAGCATTTT,CASGEVGWGQPQHF
TRBV20-1,TRBJ2-3,many,TRBD1,TGCAGTGCCGGGACGTATTCCGGGACAGGACAACGCACAGATACGCAGTATTTT,CSAGTYSGTGQRTDTQYF
TRBV27,TRBJ2-2,many,TRBD1,TGTGCCAGCAGTTCTTACGAATCCAGGGGGTCCGGGGAGCTGTTTTTT,CASSSYESRGSGELFF
TRBV12-3/TRBV12-4,TRBJ2-4,many,TRBD2,TGTGCCAGCAGTTTGGATGAGGGACTAGCGGGAGGAGGCGAGTCCAAAAACATTCAGTACTTC,CASSLDEGLAGGGESKNIQYF
TRBV3-1,TRBJ2-5,few,.,TGTGCCAGCAGCCCCCGGGACCACCAAGAGACCCAGTACTTC,CASSPRDHQETQYF
TRBV18,TRBJ1-5,many,TRBD1,TGTGCCAGCTCACCTGAATCAGGGGGCCGGCAGCCCCAGCATTTT,CASSPESGGRQPQHF
TRBV10-3,TRBJ2-7,.,.,TGTGCCATCGGGGGTTCTAGCGAGAATATTTACTCCTACGAGCAGTACTTC,CAIGGSSENIYSYEQYF
TRBV11-1,TRBJ2-1,.,TRBD1,TGTGCCAGCAGCCAAGAACGTCCGGGACAGGGCAACAATGAGCAGTTCTTC,CASSQERPGQGNNEQFF
TRBV15,TRBJ1-5,few,TRBD1,TGTGCCACCAGCAGAGAGGCCACAGGGGAAGCTCAGCCCCAGCATTTT,CATSREATGEAQPQHF
TRBV7-4,TRBJ2-7,few,.,TGTGCCAGCAGCTTAAACAGAACCTACGAGCAGTACTTC,CASSLNRTYEQYF
TRBV6-5,TRBJ1-1,many,.,TGTGCCAGCAGTTACACGAGGAGGAACACTGAAGCTTTCTTT,CASSYTRRNTEAFF
TRBV27,TRBJ2-5,many,TRBD1,TGTGCCAGCAGTCCTACTGGGACAGGGAGGGAGACCCAGTACTTC,CASSPTGTGRETQYF